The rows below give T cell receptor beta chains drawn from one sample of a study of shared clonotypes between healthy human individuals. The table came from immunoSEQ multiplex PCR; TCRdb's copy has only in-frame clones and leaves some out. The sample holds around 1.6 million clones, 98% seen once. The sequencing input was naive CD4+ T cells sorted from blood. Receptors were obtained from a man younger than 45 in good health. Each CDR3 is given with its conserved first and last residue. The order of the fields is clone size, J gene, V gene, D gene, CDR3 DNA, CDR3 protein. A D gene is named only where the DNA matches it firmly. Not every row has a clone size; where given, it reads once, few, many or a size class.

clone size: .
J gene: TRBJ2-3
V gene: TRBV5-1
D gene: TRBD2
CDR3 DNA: TGCGCCAGCAGCTTGGAAATGGCGGGAGGGACAGATACGCAGTATTTT
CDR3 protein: CASSLEMAGGTDTQYF

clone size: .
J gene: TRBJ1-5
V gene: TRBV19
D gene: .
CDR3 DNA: TGTGCCAGTAGTATAGGGTTAGGGGTAGGGCCCCAGCATTTT
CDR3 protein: CASSIGLGVGPQHF

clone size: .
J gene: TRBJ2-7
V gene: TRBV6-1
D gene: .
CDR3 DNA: TGTGCCAGCAGTATCCGGGCCCCGAAGGACTACGAGCAGTACTTC
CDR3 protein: CASSIRAPKDYEQYF

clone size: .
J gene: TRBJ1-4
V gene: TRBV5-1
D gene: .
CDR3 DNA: TGCGCCAGCAGCTCACACCAGGGATCGGGTGAAAAACTGTTTTTT
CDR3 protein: CASSSHQGSGEKLFF

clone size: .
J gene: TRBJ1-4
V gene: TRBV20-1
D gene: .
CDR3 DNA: TGCAGTGCGGAGGTAAATGAAAAACTGTTTTTT
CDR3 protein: CSAEVNEKLFF

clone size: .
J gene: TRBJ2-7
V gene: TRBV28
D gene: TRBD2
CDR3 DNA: TGTGCCAGCAGTTTGGTTCTAGCGGGAGGGTTGAACGAGCAGTACTTC
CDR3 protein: CASSLVLAGGLNEQYF

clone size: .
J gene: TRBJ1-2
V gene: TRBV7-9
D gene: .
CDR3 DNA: TGTGCCAGCAGCTTAGGTCTCTATGGCTACACCTTC
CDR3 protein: CASSLGLYGYTF

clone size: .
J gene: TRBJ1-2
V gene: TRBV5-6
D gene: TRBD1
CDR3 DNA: TGTGCCAGCAGCTTGGACAGGGGGCCTGGCTACACCTTC
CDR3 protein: CASSLDRGPGYTF

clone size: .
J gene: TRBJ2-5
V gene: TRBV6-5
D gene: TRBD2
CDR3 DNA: TGTGCCAGCAGCGGAACGCCGGCTAGCGGGACCCAGTACTTC
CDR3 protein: CASSGTPASGTQYF

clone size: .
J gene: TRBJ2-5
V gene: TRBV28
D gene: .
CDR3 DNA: TGTGCCAGCAGTTTAACGGGGTCCCAGTACTTC
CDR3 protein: CASSLTGSQYF

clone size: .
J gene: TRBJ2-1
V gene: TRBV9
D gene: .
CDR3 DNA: TGTGCCAGCAGCGTATCGGCGAGCTCCTACAATGAGCAGTTCTTC
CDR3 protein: CASSVSASSYNEQFF

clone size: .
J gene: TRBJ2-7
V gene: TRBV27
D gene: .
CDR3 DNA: TGTGCCAGCAGACGCGCCTACAGGGAAGCGGGATCCAACTACGAGCAGTACTTC
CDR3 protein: CASRRAYREAGSNYEQYF

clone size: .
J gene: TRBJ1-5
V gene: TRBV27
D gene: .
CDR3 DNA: TGTGCCAGCGGGATGCTAATTGGAGGTAGCAATCAGCCCCAGCATTTT
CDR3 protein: CASGMLIGGSNQPQHF

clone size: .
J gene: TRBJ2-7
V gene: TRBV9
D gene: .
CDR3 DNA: TGTGCCAGCAGCGGGCCGGGACCCACTCGGACCTACGAGCAGTACTTC
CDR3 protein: CASSGPGPTRTYEQYF

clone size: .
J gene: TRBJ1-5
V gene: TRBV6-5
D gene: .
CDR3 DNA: TGTGCCAGCAGTCCTAGGGGCTCGGCAAATCAGCCCCAGCATTTT
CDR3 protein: CASSPRGSANQPQHF

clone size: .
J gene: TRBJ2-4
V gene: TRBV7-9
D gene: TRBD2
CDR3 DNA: TGTGCCAGCAGCCCACGGACTAGCGGGATCGGAAACATTCAGTACTTC
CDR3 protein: CASSPRTSGIGNIQYF

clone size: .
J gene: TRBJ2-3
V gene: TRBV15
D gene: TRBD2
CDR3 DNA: TGTGCCACCAGCAGACCTAGCGGGAGCACAGATACGCAGTATTTT
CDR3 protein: CATSRPSGSTDTQYF

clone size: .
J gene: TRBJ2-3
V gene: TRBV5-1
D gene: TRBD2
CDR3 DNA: TGCGCCAGCAGCTTCGCGGGAGTGGGTACAGATACGCAGTATTTT
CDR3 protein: CASSFAGVGTDTQYF

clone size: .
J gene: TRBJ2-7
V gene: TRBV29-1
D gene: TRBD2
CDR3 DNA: TGCAGCGTCCTAACTCCGGGAGGGCCTAGGGAGCAGTACTTC
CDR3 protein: CSVLTPGGPREQYF

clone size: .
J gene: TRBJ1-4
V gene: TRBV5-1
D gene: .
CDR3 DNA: TGCGCCAGCAGCTTGGTTTCTGGAAATGAAAAACTGTTTTTT
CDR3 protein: CASSLVSGNEKLFF

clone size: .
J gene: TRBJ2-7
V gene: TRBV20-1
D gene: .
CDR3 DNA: TGCAGTGCTAGAGGGACCTACGAGCAGTACTTC
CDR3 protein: CSARGTYEQYF

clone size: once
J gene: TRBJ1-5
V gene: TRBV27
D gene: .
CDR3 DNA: TGTGCCAGCAGTTTAAGGATGGCAGCGGCTCATCAGCCCCAGCATTTT
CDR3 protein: CASSLRMAAAHQPQHF

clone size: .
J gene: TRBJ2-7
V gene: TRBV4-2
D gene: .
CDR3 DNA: TGTGCCAGCAGCCAAGAAGGGGGACGGGACTACGAGCAGTACTTC
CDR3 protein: CASSQEGGRDYEQYF

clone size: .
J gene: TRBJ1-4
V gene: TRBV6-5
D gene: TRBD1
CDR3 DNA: TGTGCCAGCAGTTACTCGGGGACAGGCCGGGAAAAACTGTTTTTT
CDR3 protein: CASSYSGTGREKLFF

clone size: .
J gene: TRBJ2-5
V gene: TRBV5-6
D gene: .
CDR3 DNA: TGTGCCAGCAGCTTGTGGTCTGGTCCGACGATGGCCCAGTACTTC
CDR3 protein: CASSLWSGPTMAQYF

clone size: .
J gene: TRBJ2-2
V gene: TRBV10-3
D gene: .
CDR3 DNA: TGTGCCATCCGGATCGCCTCCACCGGCAGCACCGGGGAGCTGTTTTTT
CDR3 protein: CAIRIASTGSTGELFF

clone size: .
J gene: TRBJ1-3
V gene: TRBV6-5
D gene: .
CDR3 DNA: TGTGCCAGCAGTCTTTCCGGAGGAGGAAACACCATATATTTT
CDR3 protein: CASSLSGGGNTIYF

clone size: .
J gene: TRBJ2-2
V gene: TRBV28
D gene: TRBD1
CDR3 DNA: TGTGCCAGCAGTTTCAGGGGGCCCGGGGAGCTGTTTTTT
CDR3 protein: CASSFRGPGELFF

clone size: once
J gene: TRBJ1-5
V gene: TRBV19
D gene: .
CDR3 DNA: TGTGCCAGTAGAGGTCTTCTGCATCAGCCCCAGCATTTT
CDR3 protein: CASRGLLHQPQHF

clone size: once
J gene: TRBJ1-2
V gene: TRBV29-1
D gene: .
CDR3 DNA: TGCAGCGTTCCCGGGACCCACGATGGCTACACCTTC
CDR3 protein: CSVPGTHDGYTF

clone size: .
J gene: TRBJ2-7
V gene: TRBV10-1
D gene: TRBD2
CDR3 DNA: TGCGCCAGCAGTGAAGGACTAGCGGAGTTCTACGAGCAGTACTTC
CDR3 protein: CASSEGLAEFYEQYF